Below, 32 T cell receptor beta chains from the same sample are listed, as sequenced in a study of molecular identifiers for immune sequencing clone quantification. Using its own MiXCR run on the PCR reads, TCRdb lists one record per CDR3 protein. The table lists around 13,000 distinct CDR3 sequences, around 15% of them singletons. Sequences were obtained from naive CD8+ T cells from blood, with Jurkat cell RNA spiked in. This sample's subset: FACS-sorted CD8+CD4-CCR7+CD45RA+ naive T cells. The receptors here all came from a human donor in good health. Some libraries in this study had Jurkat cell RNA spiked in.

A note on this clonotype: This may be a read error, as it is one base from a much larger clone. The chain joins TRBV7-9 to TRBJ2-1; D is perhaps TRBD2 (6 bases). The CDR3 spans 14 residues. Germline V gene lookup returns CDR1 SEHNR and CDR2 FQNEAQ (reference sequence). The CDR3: CASTGLQTYNERFF. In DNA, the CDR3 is TGTGCCAGCACCGGACTACAGACCTACAATGAGCGGTTCTTC.

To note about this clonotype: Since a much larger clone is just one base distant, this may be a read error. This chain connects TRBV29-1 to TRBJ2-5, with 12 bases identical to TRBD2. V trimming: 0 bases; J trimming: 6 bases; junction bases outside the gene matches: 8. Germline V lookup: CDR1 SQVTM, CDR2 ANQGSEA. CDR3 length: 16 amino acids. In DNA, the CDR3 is TGCAGCGTTGAAGACCGGGGACTAGCGGGCGGGAAGACCCAGTACTTC. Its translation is CSVEDRGLAGGKTQYF. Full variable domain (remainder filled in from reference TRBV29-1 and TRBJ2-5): SAVISQKPSRDICQRGTSLTIQCQVDSQVTMMFWYRQQPGQSLTLIATANQGSEATYESGFVIDKFPISRPNLTFSTLTVSNMSPEDSSIYLCSVEDRGLAGGKTQYFGPGTRLLVL.

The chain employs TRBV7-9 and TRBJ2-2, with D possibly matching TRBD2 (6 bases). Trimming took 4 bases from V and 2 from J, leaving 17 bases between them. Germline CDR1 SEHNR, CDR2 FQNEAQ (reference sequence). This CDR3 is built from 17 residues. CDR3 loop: CASSWGLYVPNTGELFF. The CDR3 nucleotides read TGTGCCAGCAGCTGGGGACTCTACGTTCCCAACACCGGGGAGCTGTTTTTT. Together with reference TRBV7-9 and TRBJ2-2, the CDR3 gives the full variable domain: DTGVSQNPRHKITKRGQNVTFRCDPISEHNRLYWYRQTLGQGPEFLTYFQNEAQLEKSRLLSDRFSAERPKGSFSTLEIQRTEQGDSAMYLCASSWGLYVPNTGELFFGEGSRLTVL.

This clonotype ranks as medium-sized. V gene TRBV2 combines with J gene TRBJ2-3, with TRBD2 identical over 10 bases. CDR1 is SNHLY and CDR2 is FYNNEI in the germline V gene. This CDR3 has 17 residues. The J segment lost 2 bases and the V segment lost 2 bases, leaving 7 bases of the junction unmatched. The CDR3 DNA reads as TGTGCCAGCAGTGAAACTAGCGGGATTGATAACACAGATACGCAGTATTTT. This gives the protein CASSETSGIDNTDTQYF.

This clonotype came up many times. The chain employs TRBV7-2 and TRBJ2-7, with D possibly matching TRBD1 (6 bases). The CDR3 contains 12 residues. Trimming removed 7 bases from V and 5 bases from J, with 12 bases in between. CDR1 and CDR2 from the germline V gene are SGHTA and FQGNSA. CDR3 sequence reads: CASTYRVDEQYF. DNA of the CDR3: TGTGCCAGCACCTACAGGGTTGACGAGCAGTACTTC.

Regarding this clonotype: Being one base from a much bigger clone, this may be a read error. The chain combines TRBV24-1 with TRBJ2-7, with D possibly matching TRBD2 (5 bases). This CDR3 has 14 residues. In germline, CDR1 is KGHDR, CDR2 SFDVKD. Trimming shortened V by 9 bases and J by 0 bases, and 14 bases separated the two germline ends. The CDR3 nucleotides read TGTGCCACCTGTGCGGGCGGAAGCTCCTACGAGCAGTACTTC. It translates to CATCAGGSSYEQYF.

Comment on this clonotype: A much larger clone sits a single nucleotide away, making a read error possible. CDR3 sequence: CASSPDLRGQCQYF. The CDR3 nucleotides read TGTGCCAGCAGTCCGGACCTGAGGGGTCAGTGTCAGTATTTT. J is TRBJ2-3 and V is TRBV27; D is possibly TRBD1 or TRBD2 (5 bases each). The CDR3 is 14 amino acids. With 5 bases removed from V and 12 bases from J, the gap between germline ends came to 21 bases. CDR1 MNHEY and CDR2 SMNVEV come from the germline V gene (reference sequence).

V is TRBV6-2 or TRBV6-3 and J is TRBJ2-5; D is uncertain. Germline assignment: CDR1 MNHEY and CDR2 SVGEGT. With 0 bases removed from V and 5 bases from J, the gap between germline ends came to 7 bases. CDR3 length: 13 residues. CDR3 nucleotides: TGTGCCAGCAGTTACTCGCTAGGGGAGACCCAGTACTTC. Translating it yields CASSYSLGETQYF.

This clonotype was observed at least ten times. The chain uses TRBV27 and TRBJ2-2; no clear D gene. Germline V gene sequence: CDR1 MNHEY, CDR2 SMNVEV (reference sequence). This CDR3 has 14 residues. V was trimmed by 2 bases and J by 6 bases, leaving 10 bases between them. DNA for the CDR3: TGTGCCAGCAGTTTACTGGCTAGTTCCGGGGAGCTGTTTTTT. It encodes CASSLLASSGELFF.

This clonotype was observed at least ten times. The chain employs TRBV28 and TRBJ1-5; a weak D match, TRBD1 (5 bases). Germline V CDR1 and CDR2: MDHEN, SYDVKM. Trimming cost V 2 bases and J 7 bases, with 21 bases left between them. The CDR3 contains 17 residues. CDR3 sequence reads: CASSLPQGREANQPQHF. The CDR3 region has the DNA TGTGCCAGCAGTTTACCGCAGGGACGTGAAGCCAACCAGCCCCAGCATTTT.

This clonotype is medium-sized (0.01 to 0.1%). This CDR3 reads CASSFGTTEAFF. The CDR3 DNA reads as TGTGCCAGCAGCTTCGGAACTACTGAAGCTTTCTTT. The chain carries TRBV7-9 and TRBJ1-1; no reliable D call. CDR3 length: 12 amino acids. The V gene's germline CDR1 is SEHNR and CDR2 FQNEAQ (reference sequence). V lost 3 bases and J lost 5, with 7 bases in between.

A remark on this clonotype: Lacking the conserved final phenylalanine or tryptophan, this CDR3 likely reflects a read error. The CDR3 nucleotides are TGCAGCGTTGTAGGCGACGGGGTCGAGCAGTACTGC. This gives the protein CSVVGDGVEQYC. The rearrangement uses TRBV29-1 and TRBJ2-7, with TRBD2 as a possible D gene (5 bases). Germline V gene sequence: CDR1 SQVTM, CDR2 ANQGSEA. Trimming left V 4 bases short and J 6 bases short, with 13 bases between. The length of the CDR3 is 12 residues.

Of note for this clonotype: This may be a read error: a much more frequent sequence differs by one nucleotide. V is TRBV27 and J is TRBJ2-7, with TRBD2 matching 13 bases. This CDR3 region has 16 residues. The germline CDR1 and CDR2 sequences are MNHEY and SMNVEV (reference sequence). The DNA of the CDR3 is TGTGCCAGCGGTTTCCGGACTAGCGGGAGTCCCTACGAGCAGTACTTC. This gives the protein CASGFRTSGSPYEQYF.

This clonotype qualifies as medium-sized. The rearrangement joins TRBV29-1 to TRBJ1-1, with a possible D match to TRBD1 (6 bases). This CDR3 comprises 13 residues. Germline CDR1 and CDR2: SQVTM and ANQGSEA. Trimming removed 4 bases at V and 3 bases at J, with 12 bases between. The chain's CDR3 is CSVGWGADTEAFF. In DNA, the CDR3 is TGCAGCGTTGGGTGGGGGGCTGACACTGAAGCTTTCTTT.

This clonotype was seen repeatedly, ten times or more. The chain's CDR3 is CASSIAPSDYLYNEQFF. CDR3 nucleotide sequence: TGTGCCAGTAGTATAGCGCCGTCGGACTACCTATACAATGAGCAGTTCTTC. The chain links TRBV19 to TRBJ2-1, with a tentative D call TRBD2 (6 bases). V shed 1 base and J shed 4 bases, with 17 bases lying between them. The CDR3 is 17 amino acids. The V gene's germline CDR1 is LNHDA and CDR2 SQIVND (reference sequence).

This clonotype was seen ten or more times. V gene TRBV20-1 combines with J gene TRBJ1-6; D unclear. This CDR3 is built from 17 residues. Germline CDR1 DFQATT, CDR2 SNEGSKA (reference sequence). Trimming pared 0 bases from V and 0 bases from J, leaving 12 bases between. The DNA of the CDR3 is TGCAGTGCTAGAGAAGACCGGGCCAGCTCCTATAATTCACCCCTCCACTTT. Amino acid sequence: CSAREDRASSYNSPLHF.

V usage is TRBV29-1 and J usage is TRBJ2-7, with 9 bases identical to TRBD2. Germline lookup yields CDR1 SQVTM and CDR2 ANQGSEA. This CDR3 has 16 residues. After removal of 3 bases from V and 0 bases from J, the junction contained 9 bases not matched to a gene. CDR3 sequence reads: CSVELLASGTSYEQYF. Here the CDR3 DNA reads TGCAGCGTTGAGCTTCTGGCTAGCGGGACCTCCTACGAGCAGTACTTC.

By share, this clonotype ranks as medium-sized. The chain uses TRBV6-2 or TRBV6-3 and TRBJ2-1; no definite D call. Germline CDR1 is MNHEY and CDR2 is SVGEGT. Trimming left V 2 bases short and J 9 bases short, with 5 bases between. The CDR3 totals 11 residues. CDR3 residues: CASSYPGEQFF. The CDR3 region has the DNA TGTGCCAGCAGTTACCCTGGTGAGCAGTTCTTC.

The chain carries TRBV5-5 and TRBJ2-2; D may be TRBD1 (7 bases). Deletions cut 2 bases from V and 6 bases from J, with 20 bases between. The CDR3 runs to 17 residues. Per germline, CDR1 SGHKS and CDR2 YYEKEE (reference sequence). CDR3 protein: CASSFFLGDSGPGELFF. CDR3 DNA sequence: TGTGCCAGCAGCTTCTTCCTAGGGGACAGCGGGCCCGGGGAGCTGTTTTTT. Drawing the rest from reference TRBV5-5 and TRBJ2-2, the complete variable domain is DAGVTQSPTHLIKTRGQQVTLRCSPISGHKSVSWYQQVLGQGPQFIFQYYEKEERGRGNFPDRFSARQFPNYSSELNVNALLLGDSALYLCASSFFLGDSGPGELFFGEGSRLTVL.

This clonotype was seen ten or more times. CDR3 amino acids: CASGLILTDGGHTEAFF. CDR3 in DNA: TGTGCTAGTGGTTTGATATTGACGGATGGGGGACACACTGAAGCTTTCTTT. The J gene is TRBJ1-1, the V gene TRBV12-5; a weak D match, TRBD1 (5 bases). Germline loops: CDR1 LGHNT, CDR2 FRNRAP. This CDR3 contains 17 residues. V lost 2 bases to trimming and J lost 3 bases, with 19 bases between them.

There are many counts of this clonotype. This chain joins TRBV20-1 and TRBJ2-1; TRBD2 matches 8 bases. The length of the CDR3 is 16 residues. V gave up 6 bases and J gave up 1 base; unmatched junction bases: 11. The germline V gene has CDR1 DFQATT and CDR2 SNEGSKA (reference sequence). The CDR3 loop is CSASRGGGRSYNEQFF. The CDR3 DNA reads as TGCAGTGCAAGCCGGGGGGGGGGGCGTTCCTACAATGAGCAGTTCTTC.

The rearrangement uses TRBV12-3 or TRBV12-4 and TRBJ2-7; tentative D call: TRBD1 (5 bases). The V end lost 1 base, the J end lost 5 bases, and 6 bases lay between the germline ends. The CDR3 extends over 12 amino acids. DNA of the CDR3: TGTGCCAGCAGTTTAGGGACAAACGAGCAGTACTTC. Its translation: CASSLGTNEQYF.

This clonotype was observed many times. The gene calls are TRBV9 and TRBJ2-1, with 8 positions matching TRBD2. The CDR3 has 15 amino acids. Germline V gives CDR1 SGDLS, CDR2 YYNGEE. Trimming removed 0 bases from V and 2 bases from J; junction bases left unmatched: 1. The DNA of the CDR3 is TGTGCCAGCAGCGTAGCGGGACTAGCCTACAATGAGCAGTTCTTC. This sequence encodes CASSVAGLAYNEQFF.

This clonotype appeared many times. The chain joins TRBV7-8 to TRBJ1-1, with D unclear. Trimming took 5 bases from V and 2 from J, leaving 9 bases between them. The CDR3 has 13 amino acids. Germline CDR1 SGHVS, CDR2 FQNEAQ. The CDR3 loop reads CASSPHYNTEAFF. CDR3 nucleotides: TGTGCCAGCAGCCCACACTACAACACTGAAGCTTTCTTT.

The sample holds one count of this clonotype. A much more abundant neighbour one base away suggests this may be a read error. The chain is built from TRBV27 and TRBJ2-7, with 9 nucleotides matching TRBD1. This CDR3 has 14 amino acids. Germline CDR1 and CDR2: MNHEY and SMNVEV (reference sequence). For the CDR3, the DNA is TGTGCCAGCAGTCGGACAGGGGAAACCTACGAGCAGTGCTTC. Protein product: CASSRTGETYEQCF.

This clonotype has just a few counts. The CDR3 DNA sequence: TGTGCCAGCAGCGTACAGGCAAACACTGAAGCTTTCTTT. Translating it yields CASSVQANTEAFF. The chain links TRBV21-1 to TRBJ1-1; the table's D gene call, TRBD1, was not cross checked with the DNA. TRBV21-1 is a pseudogene locus. This CDR3 has 13 residues.

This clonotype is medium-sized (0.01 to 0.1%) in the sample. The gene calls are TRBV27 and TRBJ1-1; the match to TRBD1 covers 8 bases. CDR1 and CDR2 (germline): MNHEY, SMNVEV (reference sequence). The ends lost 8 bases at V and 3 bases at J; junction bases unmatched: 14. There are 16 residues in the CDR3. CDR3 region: CASALGQGFLDTEAFF. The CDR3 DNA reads TGTGCCAGCGCCCTAGGACAGGGCTTTTTGGACACTGAAGCTTTCTTT.

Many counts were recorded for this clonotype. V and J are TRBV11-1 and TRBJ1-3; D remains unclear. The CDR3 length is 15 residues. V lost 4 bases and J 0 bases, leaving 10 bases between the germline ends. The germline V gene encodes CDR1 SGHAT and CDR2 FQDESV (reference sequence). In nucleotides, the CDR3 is TGTGCCAGCAGCTCGGACGGGAGCTCTGGAAACACCATATATTTT. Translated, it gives CASSSDGSSGNTIYF.

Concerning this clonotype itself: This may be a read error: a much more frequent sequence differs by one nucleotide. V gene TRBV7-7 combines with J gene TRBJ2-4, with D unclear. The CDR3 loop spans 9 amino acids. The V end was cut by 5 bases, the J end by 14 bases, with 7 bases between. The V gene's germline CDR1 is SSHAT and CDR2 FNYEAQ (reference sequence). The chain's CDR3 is CASSVVEYF. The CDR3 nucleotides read TGTGCCAGCAGCGTCGTTGAGTACTTC.

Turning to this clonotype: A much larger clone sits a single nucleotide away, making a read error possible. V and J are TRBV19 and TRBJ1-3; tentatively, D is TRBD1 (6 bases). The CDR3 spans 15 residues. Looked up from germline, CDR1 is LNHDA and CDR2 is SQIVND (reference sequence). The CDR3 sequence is CASSPSDRSGNTVYF. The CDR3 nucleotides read TGTGCCAGTAGTCCAAGCGACAGGTCTGGAAACACCGTATATTTT.

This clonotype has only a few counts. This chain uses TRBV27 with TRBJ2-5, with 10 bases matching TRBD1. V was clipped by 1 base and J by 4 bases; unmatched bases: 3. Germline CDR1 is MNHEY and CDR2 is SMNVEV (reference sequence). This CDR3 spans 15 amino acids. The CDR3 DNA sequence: TGTGCCAGCAGTTTATGGACAGGGGGTCGAGAGACCCAGTACTTC. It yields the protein CASSLWTGGRETQYF.

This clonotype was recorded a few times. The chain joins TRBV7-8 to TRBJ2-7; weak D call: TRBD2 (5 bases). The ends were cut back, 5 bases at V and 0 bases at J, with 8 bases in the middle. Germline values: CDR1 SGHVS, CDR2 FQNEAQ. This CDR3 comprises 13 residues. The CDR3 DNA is TGTGCCAGCAGCAAGACTACCTCCTACGAGCAGTACTTC. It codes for CASSKTTSYEQYF. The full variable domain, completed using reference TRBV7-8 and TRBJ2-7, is GAGVSQSPRYKVAKRGQDVALRCDPISGHVSLFWYQQALGQGPEFLTYFQNEAQLDKSGLPSDRFFAERPEGSVSTLKIQRTQQEDSAVYLCASSKTTSYEQYFGPGTRLTVT.